Listed below are T cell receptor beta chains from one sample, sequenced in a study of T-cell memory formation after mild COVID-19. From the 5' RACE reads, TCRdb called clonotypes with MiXCR, one entry per CDR3 protein. The data contain some 190,000 distinct CDR3 sequences, roughly 17% of them singletons. Sequenced material: PBMCs or a T cell subset sorted from them (not recorded which). These receptors all come from an adult woman who had mild COVID-19 (a few samples of this study predate the infection). Cell type and time point are not known. Both conserved end residues are part of each CDR3. The order of the fields is V gene, J gene, CDR3 length, D gene, clone size, CDR3 DNA, CDR3 protein. The D gene is left open where the match is weak. The size entry is marked missing in some rows and otherwise reads once, few, many or a size class.

TRBV30	TRBJ2-3	12	NA	NA	TGTGCCTGGAGTGAACTTGGGGATACGCAGTATTTT	CAWSELGDTQYF
TRBV11-2	TRBJ1-5	13	NA	NA	TGTGCCAGCAGCTTTGGACGTCATCAGCCCCAGCATTTT	CASSFGRHQPQHF
TRBV9	TRBJ1-3	14	NA	NA	TGTGCCAGCAGCCCGTTCAGCTCTGGAAACACCATATATTTT	CASSPFSSGNTIYF
TRBV30	TRBJ2-1	15	TRBD2	NA	TGTGCCTGGAGTGTACTAGCGGGGTTTTACAATGAGCAGTTCTTC	CAWSVLAGFYNEQFF
TRBV28	TRBJ1-5	12	TRBD1	few	TGTGCCAGCAGCCCACAGGGGCAGCCCCAGCATTTT	CASSPQGQPQHF
TRBV18	TRBJ2-3	15	NA	NA	TGTGCCAGCTCACCGCAGAACGGACGCACAGATACGCAGTATTTT	CASSPQNGRTDTQYF
TRBV7-6	TRBJ2-5	15	NA	few	TGTGCCAGCAGCAACCCCGGTGAAGGCCAAGAGACCCAGTACTTC	CASSNPGEGQETQYF
TRBV3-1	TRBJ2-5	15	NA	few	TGTGCCAGCAGCCAAGGTTGGAGGGACCAAGAGACCCAGTACTTC	CASSQGWRDQETQYF
TRBV7-2	TRBJ2-7	15	TRBD2	few	TGTGCCAGCAGCCCCCCGGGGGGGGCGATCCACGAGCAGTACTTC	CASSPPGGAIHEQYF
TRBV12-3/TRBV12-4	TRBJ1-2	13	NA	NA	TGTGCCAGCAAAGTGGACAGCTTTTCTGGCTACACCTTC	CASKVDSFSGYTF
TRBV7-6	TRBJ1-5	15	NA	NA	TGTGCCAGCAGCTTAGCAGGCCAGGCCAGTCAGCCCCAGCATTTT	CASSLAGQASQPQHF
TRBV24-1	TRBJ1-4	13	NA	few	TGTGCCACCAGTGAGGGGACTAATGAAAAACTGTTTTTT	CATSEGTNEKLFF
TRBV4-3	TRBJ2-7	16	TRBD2	once	TGCGCCAGCAGCCTCGGGCTAGCGGGGGAGACCTACGAGCAGTACTTC	CASSLGLAGETYEQYF
TRBV5-1	TRBJ2-1	14	NA	few	TGCGCCAGCAGCTTGCAGGGGGGCCTCGATGAGCAGTTCTTC	CASSLQGGLDEQFF
TRBV18	TRBJ2-5	14	NA	NA	TGTGCCAGCTCACCTAATAGGGGGGAAGAGACCCAGTACTTC	CASSPNRGEETQYF
TRBV2	TRBJ2-2	16	NA	NA	TGTGCCAGCAAGGGCGGGGCAGGAGGATACACCGGGGAGCTGTTTTTT	CASKGGAGGYTGELFF
TRBV7-9	TRBJ1-2	12	NA	NA	TGTGCCAGCAGCACAGGGAATTATGGCTACACCTTC	CASSTGNYGYTF
TRBV28	TRBJ1-1	12	TRBD1	NA	TGTGCCAGCAGTTTTTTAGGACAGGGTGCTTTCTTT	CASSFLGQGAFF
TRBV2	TRBJ1-2	14	NA	NA	TGTGCCAGCAGTGAAGGCAGGGCCGACTATGGCTACACCTTC	CASSEGRADYGYTF
TRBV20-1	TRBJ2-2	14	TRBD2	few	TGCAGTGGGCGGACTAGCGGGGGTGGCGGGGAGCTGTTTTTT	CSGRTSGGGGELFF
TRBV6-6	TRBJ1-1	13	NA	few	TGTGCCAGTACCCGGGACCAGAACACTGAAGCTTTCTTT	CASTRDQNTEAFF
TRBV6-2/TRBV6-3	TRBJ1-5	15	NA	NA	TGTGCCAGCAGTTACTCGTCCGGGCGCAATCAGCCCCAGCATTTT	CASSYSSGRNQPQHF
TRBV10-3	TRBJ2-2	14	NA	NA	TGTGCCATCAGTGACGGACGCGGACCTGGGGAGCTGTTTTTT	CAISDGRGPGELFF
TRBV5-1	TRBJ2-3	11	NA	NA	TGCGCCAGCAGCTTGGATGCGGGGCAGTATTTT	CASSLDAGQYF
TRBV24-1	TRBJ2-2	13	TRBD1	NA	TGTGCCACCAGTCCACAGGGGATCGGGGAGCTGTTTTTT	CATSPQGIGELFF
TRBV20-1	TRBJ2-1	12	TRBD2	few	TGCAGTGCAAGAGGACTAGCCGATGAGCAGTTCTTC	CSARGLADEQFF
TRBV15	TRBJ2-7	15	NA	many	TGTGCCACCAGCAGAGTTCGCAGGGCCTCCTACGAGCAGTACTTC	CATSRVRRASYEQYF
TRBV20-1	TRBJ2-1	15	TRBD2	NA	TGCAGTGCTAGAGAGGGTAGCGGGAACTACAATGAGCAGTTCTTC	CSAREGSGNYNEQFF
TRBV5-1	TRBJ2-1	17	TRBD2	many	TGCGCCAGCAGCTTGATGCCTAGCGGAAGCTCCTACAATGAGCAGTTCTTC	CASSLMPSGSSYNEQFF
TRBV20-1	TRBJ2-1	17	NA	few	TGCAGTGCCGAACCACAGGGAGCGGAAAGTTCCTACAATGAGCAGTTCTTC	CSAEPQGAESSYNEQFF
TRBV5-1	TRBJ2-3	14	NA	NA	TGCGCCAGCAGCTTGGCCGCCAGCACAGATACGCAGTATTTT	CASSLAASTDTQYF
TRBV7-3	TRBJ2-1	16	NA	NA	TGTGCCAGCAGCTTATCTAGCGGAGGGGGTTTCAATGAGCAGTTCTTC	CASSLSSGGGFNEQFF
TRBV28	TRBJ1-5	14	NA	few	TGTGCCAGCAGTGGCGGGGGTGGCAATCAGCCCCAGCATTTT	CASSGGGGNQPQHF
TRBV18	TRBJ1-2	15	TRBD1	few	TGTGCCAGCTCACCGGGACAGGGGAGAGGCTATGGCTACACCTTC	CASSPGQGRGYGYTF
TRBV7-2	TRBJ2-1	15	TRBD2	NA	TGTGCCAGCGCCGTGACTAGCGGGCTCTACAATGAGCAGTTCTTC	CASAVTSGLYNEQFF
TRBV3-1	TRBJ1-3	12	NA	NA	TGTGCCAGCAGCCAACAGGGGACCACCATATATTTT	CASSQQGTTIYF
TRBV19	TRBJ2-7	15	NA	NA	TGTGCCAGTAGTATAGGTCGAAGACAGACCTACGAGCAGTACTTC	CASSIGRRQTYEQYF
TRBV5-1	TRBJ2-3	16	TRBD1	few	TGCGCCAGCAGCTTGTCCGGGACAGTGCGCACAGATACGCAGTATTTT	CASSLSGTVRTDTQYF
TRBV12-3/TRBV12-4	TRBJ1-5	16	TRBD1	few	TGTGCCAGCAGCATTACCGCCGCAGGGGGCAGACAGCCCCAGCATTTT	CASSITAAGGRQPQHF
TRBV2	TRBJ2-5	10	NA	few	TGTGCCAGCAGTGACGGGACCCAGTACTTC	CASSDGTQYF
TRBV5-1	TRBJ1-1	14	NA	few	TGCGCCAGCAGCTTCGGAGGGCTAAACACTGAAGCTTTCTTT	CASSFGGLNTEAFF
TRBV20-1	TRBJ2-7	16	TRBD2	few	TGCAGTGCTAGAGGTCACGGACTAGGCACAATATTCGAGCAGTACTTC	CSARGHGLGTIFEQYF
TRBV6-5	TRBJ2-3	17	TRBD2	NA	TGTGCCAGCAGTTACTCTGGTAGCGGGAGGGCCACAGATACGCAGTATTTT	CASSYSGSGRATDTQYF
TRBV6-5	TRBJ1-1	14	TRBD1	NA	TGTGCCAGCAGGGAGACAGGGTTGAACACTGAAGCTTTCTTT	CASRETGLNTEAFF
TRBV12-3/TRBV12-4	TRBJ1-2	13	NA	NA	TGTGCCAGCACCTTGGGGGCAGGGGTAGGCTACACCTTC	CASTLGAGVGYTF
TRBV20-1	TRBJ2-1	15	TRBD2	few	TGCAGTGCTAGAGATGCGGGAGTGTTAACAGATGAGCAGTTCTTC	CSARDAGVLTDEQFF
TRBV7-9	TRBJ1-3	15	NA	few	TGTGCCAGCAGCCGCGGACCGAACTCTGGAAACACCATATATTTT	CASSRGPNSGNTIYF
TRBV20-1	TRBJ1-1	13	NA	few	TGCAGTGCTAGAACCCCATGGGGCACTGAAGCTTTCTTT	CSARTPWGTEAFF
TRBV20-1	TRBJ2-3	13	TRBD2	few	TGCAGTAGGTTAAGCGGGGGGGCGGATACGCAGTATTTT	CSRLSGGADTQYF
TRBV12-3/TRBV12-4	TRBJ1-1	14	NA	NA	TGTGCCAGCACCCTAGGGGGGGGCGTAGGTGAAGCTTTCTTT	CASTLGGGVGEAFF
TRBV25-1	TRBJ2-3	16	TRBD2	NA	TGTGCCAGCATCGAGGGGGGGGTAGCGGGAACAGATACGCAGTATTTT	CASIEGGVAGTDTQYF
TRBV20-1	TRBJ2-7	14	TRBD2	few	TGCAGTGCCACTGGGACTAGCGGGATCTACGAGCAGTACTTC	CSATGTSGIYEQYF